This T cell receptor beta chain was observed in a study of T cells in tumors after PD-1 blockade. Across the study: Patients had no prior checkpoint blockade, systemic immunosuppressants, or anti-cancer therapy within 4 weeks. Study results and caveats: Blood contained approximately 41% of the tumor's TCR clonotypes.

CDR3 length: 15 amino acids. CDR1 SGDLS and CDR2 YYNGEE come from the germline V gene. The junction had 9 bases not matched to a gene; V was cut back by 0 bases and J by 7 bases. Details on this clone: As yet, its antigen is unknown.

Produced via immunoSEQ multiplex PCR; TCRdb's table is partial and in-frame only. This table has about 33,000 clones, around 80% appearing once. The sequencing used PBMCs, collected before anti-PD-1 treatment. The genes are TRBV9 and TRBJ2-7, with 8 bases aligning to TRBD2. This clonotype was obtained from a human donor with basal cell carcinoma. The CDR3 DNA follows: TGTGCCAGCAGCGTAGGGACTAGCCCTCTTGATGAGCAGTACTTC. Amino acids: CASSVGTSPLDEQYF.